This entry describes one TCR beta chain. As to time point: pre-sensitization, week 0. As for treatment: therapeutic diphenylcyclopropenone sensitization with weekly scalp DPC. Every patch test was put on after a blood sample was taken. During construction of the library, unique molecular identifiers were attached to individual cDNA molecules for quantitative, reproducible TCR counting. TCRdb analysed the RACE reads with MiXCR anew, one entry per CDR3 protein. The sample includes about 290,000 distinct CDR3 sequences, about 7.7% of them seen just once. V gave up 3 bases and J gave up 5 bases, with 11 bases separating them. The length of the CDR3 is 14 residues. CDR1 is KGHDR, CDR2 SFDVKD, per germline. This record comes from a study of human T cells and chemical hapten exposure.

Material: whole blood, obtained in connection with sensitization to the hapten diphenylcyclopropenone (DPC). This receptor was taken from a man younger than 30 with alopecia areata. Some clones in this sample may be carry-over from other donors' samples. The chain employs TRBV24-1 and TRBJ2-3; a possible D gene is TRBD1 (5 bases). CDR3 sequence reads: CATSDRQRRDTQYF. The CDR3 bases are TGTGCCACCAGTGATCGACAGAGGCGAGATACGCAGTATTTT.